This T cell receptor beta chain was recorded in a study of blood T cell repertoires in COVID-19. Germline assignment: CDR1 ENHRY and CDR2 SYGVKD. CDR3 length: 12 residues. Deletions cut 8 bases from V and 2 bases from J, with 7 bases between. TCRdb's copy holds only in-frame clones and misses some; the assay was immunoSEQ multiplex PCR. The data hold 150,000 or so clones, with roughly 84% observed a single time. In assigning cohorts, the study relied on participant-reported clinical history. The TCR was taken from a man aged 55 to 70 who had recovered from COVID-19. The specimen was PBMCs or T cells enriched from blood (not recorded which). The J gene is TRBJ1-3, the V gene TRBV10-3; D is ambiguous. The CDR3 protein is CAIVGPGNTIYF. CDR3 in DNA: TGTGCCATCGTCGGTCCTGGAAACACCATATATTTT.